These T cell receptor beta chains were read from a single sample in a study of blood T cell repertoires in COVID-19. Clones were read by immunoSEQ multiplex PCR, and TCRdb kept only the in-frame ones, dropping some. Seen here are 140,000 to 150,000 clones, roughly 86% observed once, and the top ten hold roughly 2%. Specimen: peripheral blood. The receptors come from a human donor in a cohort sampled during active COVID-19. Each CDR3 is given with its conserved first and last residue. D genes are given only for firm matches. Not all rows give a size; the values are once, few, many and, for expanded clones, a class.

CDR3 DNA,CDR3 protein,D gene,J gene,clone size,CDR3 length,V gene
TGCGCCAGCAGCTTGGGCAATATAGCGCTAGTTGGGGCCAACGTCCTGACTTTC,CASSLGNIALVGANVLTF,NA,TRBJ2-6,NA,18,TRBV5-1
TGTGCCAGCAGCCCGCAGGGGATCAATCAGCCCCAGCATTTT,CASSPQGINQPQHF,NA,TRBJ1-5,NA,14,TRBV7-2
TGCGCCAGTTATACAGGGTGGTCCTCCAATGAGCAGTTCTTC,CASYTGWSSNEQFF,NA,TRBJ2-1,NA,14,TRBV5-1
TGCGCCAGCAGCTCCCTACAGGGGGCGACCGGGGAGCTGTTTTTT,CASSSLQGATGELFF,TRBD1,TRBJ2-2,NA,15,TRBV5-1
TGCGCCAGCAGACGGGACAGCCCCTATGGCTACACCTTC,CASRRDSPYGYTF,TRBD1,TRBJ1-2,NA,13,TRBV5-1
TGTGCCAGCAGCGTCCTAGCGGGGGTTCAGAATGAGCAGTTCTTC,CASSVLAGVQNEQFF,TRBD2,TRBJ2-1,NA,15,TRBV9
TGTGCCAGCAGAGTCGACAGGGGTGATAATCAGCCCCAGCATTTT,CASRVDRGDNQPQHF,TRBD1,TRBJ1-5,NA,15,TRBV6-5
TGTGCCACCAGTGCATCAGACTCTGGAAACACCATATATTTT,CATSASDSGNTIYF,NA,TRBJ1-3,once,14,TRBV24-1
TGCGCCAGCAGCTTGGCTGCAGATCCCTACAATGAGCAGTTCTTC,CASSLAADPYNEQFF,NA,TRBJ2-1,NA,15,TRBV5-1
TGTGCCAGCAGTTACAGGGGGCACAGGTTGAACACTGAAGCTTTCTTT,CASSYRGHRLNTEAFF,TRBD1,TRBJ1-1,NA,16,TRBV6-2/TRBV6-3
TGTGCCAGTAGTCCTTATTCCGGACAGGGCACTGAAGCTTTCTTT,CASSPYSGQGTEAFF,TRBD1,TRBJ1-1,NA,15,TRBV19
TGTGCCAGCAGCCCTACGACACAACCATGGGAGCAGTTCTTC,CASSPTTQPWEQFF,NA,TRBJ2-1,NA,14,TRBV3-1/TRBV3-2
TGTGCCTGGAGTCACGGCGGAAACTATGGCTACACCTTC,CAWSHGGNYGYTF,NA,TRBJ1-2,NA,13,TRBV30
TGTGCCAGCAGCGTAGATCAGGGGGGCGAGCAGTACTTC,CASSVDQGGEQYF,NA,TRBJ2-7,NA,13,TRBV9
TGTGCCAGCAGATCAGGGGACGAAGCTCTGAACACTGAAGCTTTCTTT,CASRSGDEALNTEAFF,NA,TRBJ1-1,NA,16,TRBV5-4
TGTGCCAGCAGCCGACTAGCGGGAGTTGGAGATACGCAGTATTTT,CASSRLAGVGDTQYF,TRBD2,TRBJ2-3,once,15,TRBV3-1/TRBV3-2
TGCGCCAGCAGCTTGGAGGCGGGAGGGCGGACAGATACGCAGTATTTT,CASSLEAGGRTDTQYF,TRBD2,TRBJ2-3,NA,16,TRBV5-1
TGCAGCGTTGATAGGGAGGGGTCCTACGAGCAGTACTTC,CSVDREGSYEQYF,TRBD2,TRBJ2-7,NA,13,TRBV29-1
TGTGCCACCTCACAGGCTCTCCAGAACAATGAGCAGTTCTTC,CATSQALQNNEQFF,NA,TRBJ2-1,NA,14,TRBV7-2
TGTGCCAGTAGCTCTCGCGCGGGAATCTACAATGAGCAGTTCTTC,CASSSRAGIYNEQFF,NA,TRBJ2-1,NA,15,TRBV19
TGTGCCAGCAGTGAAGGGTGGCAGGCCGGGGAGCTGTTTTTT,CASSEGWQAGELFF,NA,TRBJ2-2,NA,14,TRBV2